This T cell receptor beta chain derives from a study of T cells in Graves' hyperthyroidism and ophthalmopathy. TCR beta CDR3 regions were amplified from RNA transcripts. The HTBI primer set was used in a first-round RT-PCR of the TCR CDR3. TCRdb called the multiplex PCR reads again in MiXCR, with one record for every CDR3 protein. The sample has 450,000 to 700,000 distinct CDR3 sequences; about 43% are singletons. Exclusion of patients followed from uncontrolled infection, other autoimmune disease, pregnancy or lactation. A single count supports this clonotype. Its antigen is not identified. V lost 7 bases to trimming and J lost 0 bases, with 10 bases between them. Germline V gene sequence: CDR1 PRHDT, CDR2 FYEKMQ (reference sequence). The CDR3 is made up of 14 amino acids. Study-level findings and limits: Ophthalmopathy was predicted by the model a median of approximately 6 months ahead of onset.

Sequencing used peripheral blood or thyroid tissue (not recorded which). This TCR derives from an adult woman with Graves' disease, either hyperthyroidism or ophthalmopathy (not recorded which). This chain uses TRBV13 with TRBJ1-5; no firm D call. The CDR3 region is CASKSVNSNQPQHF. CDR3 nucleotide sequence: TGTGCCAGCAAATCCGTCAATAGCAATCAGCCCCAGCATTTT. Using reference TRBV13 and TRBJ1-5 for the parts outside the CDR3, the full variable domain is AAGVIQSPRHLIKEKRETATLKCYPIPRHDTVYWYQQGPGQDPQFLISFYEKMQSDKGSIPDRFSAQQFSDYHSELNMSSLELGDSALYFCASKSVNSNQPQHFGDGTRLSIL.